This T cell receptor (beta chain) appears in the sequencing data of a study of T-cell reconstitution after alpha-beta-depleted transplantation in children. This clonotype came up a few times. Researchers prepared the TCRbeta library using unique molecular identifiers, the study reports. TCRdb called the PCR reads again in MiXCR, with one record for every CDR3 protein. Among 90,000 to 130,000 distinct CDR3 sequences listed, 10% were seen once. The CDR3 extends over 19 amino acids. The germline CDR1 and CDR2 sequences are LGHNT and FRNRAP. V dropped 6 bases and J dropped 0; count of bases not matched to a gene: 10.

The material was PBMCs, obtained before TCRalphabeta/CD19-depleted stem cell transplant. The TCR sequence derives from a boy between 2 and 15 years old with acute lymphoblastic leukemia, due to receive a stem cell transplant. This rearrangement joins TRBV12-5 to TRBJ2-1, with TRBD2 matching over 14 bases. The CDR3 sequence: CASGSGLAGGRSSYNEQFF. The CDR3 DNA is TGTGCTAGTGGGTCCGGACTAGCGGGAGGCCGAAGCTCCTACAATGAGCAGTTCTTC.